The 21 T cell receptor beta chains presented below share a single source sample, sequenced in a study of brain metastases from non-small cell lung cancer. Profiling relied on immunoSEQ multiplex PCR, and the TCRdb table lists in-frame clones only, not all of them. The sample consists of 2,200 or so clones, about nine tenths of them appearing once. The sequencing sample was made of tumor-adjacent normal tissue. These receptors originate from a donor over 35 with non-small cell lung cancer.

A note on this clone: This specimen includes other DNA sequences encoding the same CDR3. The CDR3 coding sequence is TGTGCCAGCAGGGGGGGGACAGGGAACAATGAGCAGTTCTTC. The encoded protein is CASRGGTGNNEQFF. This sequence joins TRBV2 and TRBJ2-1, with TRBD1 matching over 9 bases. Per the germline V gene, CDR1 is SNHLY and CDR2 is FYNNEI. V lost 6 bases and J lost 5; bases outside the gene matches: 5. The CDR3 contains 14 residues. Full variable domain (remainder filled in from reference TRBV2 and TRBJ2-1): EPEVTQTPSHQVTQMGQEVILRCVPISNHLYFYWYRQILGQKVEFLVSFYNNEISEKSEIFDDQFSVERPDGSNFTLKIRSTKLEDSAMYFCASRGGTGNNEQFFGPGTRLTVL.

The chain links TRBV10-3 to TRBJ1-2; D uncertain. CDR1 and CDR2 from the germline V gene are ENHRY and SYGVKD. Trimming took off 5 bases at V and 8 bases at J, with 9 bases between the two ends. The CDR3 is 11 amino acids. The CDR3 spells CAISPGNGYTF. The CDR3 DNA is TGTGCCATCAGTCCCGGGAACGGCTACACCTTC.

As for this clone: At one of its ends the junction is not consistent with the germline gene, which may arise from a read error. The chain has TRBV5-1 and TRBJ2-7; tentative D call: TRBD1 (5 bases). This CDR3 spans 12 amino acids. Germline V gene data show CDR1 as SGHRS and CDR2 as YFSETQ. The CDR3, as DNA: TGCGCTAGCAGCTCCCAGGGTGGCGAGCAGTACTTC. Protein product: CASSSQGGEQYF.

This clone was seen more than once but under ten times. The chain is built from TRBV5-6 and TRBJ1-1; D uncertain. This CDR3 is built from 13 residues. V shed 1 base and J shed 2 bases, with 6 bases lying between them. Germline CDR1 is SGHDT and CDR2 is YYEEEE. CDR3 loop: CASSLKDNTEAFF. The CDR3 DNA follows: TGTGCCAGCAGCTTGAAAGATAACACTGAAGCTTTCTTT.

The V call is TRBV5-1, the J call TRBJ2-2, with 8 bases matching TRBD1. V lost 4 bases, J lost 5 bases, and 10 bases stayed unmatched. CDR1 is SGHRS, CDR2 YFSETQ, per germline. CDR3 size: 16 residues. The CDR3 region is CASSLGRQGRTGELFF. CDR3 bases: TGCGCCAGCAGCCTTGGGAGACAGGGGAGGACCGGGGAGCTGTTTTTT. Supplemented by reference TRBV5-1 and TRBJ2-2, the full variable domain reads KAGVTQTPRYLIKTRGQQVTLSCSPISGHRSVSWYQQTPGQGLQFLFEYFSETQRNKGNFPGRFSGRQFSNSRSEMNVSTLELGDSALYLCASSLGRQGRTGELFFGEGSRLTVL.

The chain recombines TRBV19 with TRBJ2-3; 7 bases are shared with TRBD1. Trimming removed 6 bases from V and 3 bases from J; junction bases left unmatched: 3. Germline CDR1 LNHDA, CDR2 SQIVND (reference sequence). The CDR3 consists of 13 residues. The CDR3 loop reads CASRIRGTDTQYF. The CDR3 nucleotides are TGTGCCAGTAGAATCAGGGGGACAGATACGCAGTATTTT.

V and J are TRBV5-8 and TRBJ1-1, with a tentative D call TRBD1 (6 bases). Germline CDR1 SGHTS, CDR2 YDEGEE. The CDR3 covers 14 residues. Trimming removed 0 bases at V and 4 bases at J, with 10 bases between. The CDR3 DNA reads as TGTGCCAGCAGCTTGGACAGGGAGGGCACTGAAGCTTTCTTT. Protein product: CASSLDREGTEAFF.

The chain carries TRBV11-1 and TRBJ2-1; 7 bases agree with TRBD2. The CDR3 is 15 amino acids. V shed 2 bases, J shed 4 bases, and the junction held 5 bases outside the gene matches. Germline values: CDR1 SGHAT, CDR2 FQDESV (reference sequence). The CDR3 nucleotides read TGTGCCAGCAGCTTAAGGGACTACCGGTACAATGAGCAGTTCTTC. Translation: CASSLRDYRYNEQFF.

DNA of the CDR3: TGTGCCAGCTCCTTCGCGACTGGGAGCGGATTTAACGAGCAGTACTTC. This codes for CASSFATGSGFNEQYF. This rearrangement joins TRBV18 to TRBJ2-7; D might be TRBD2 (5 bases). This CDR3 has 16 residues. The V and J ends lost 6 bases and 5 bases respectively, with 23 bases between them. CDR1 KGHSH and CDR2 LQKENI come from the germline V gene.

Turning to this clone: A junction boundary mismatches the germline segment, possibly from a read error. V gene TRBV14 combines with J gene TRBJ2-5; the D gene is possibly TRBD2 (5 bases). The CDR3 is 15 amino acids. In germline, CDR1 is SGHDN, CDR2 FVKESK. This CDR3 is CTSTTGEGRQETQYF. CDR3 bases: TGTACCAGCACAACGGGTGAGGGAAGACAAGAAACCCAGTACTTC. The full variable domain, completed using reference TRBV14 and TRBJ2-5, is EAGVTQFPSHSVIEKGQTVTLRCDPISGHDNLYWYRRVMGKEIKFLLHFVKESKQDESGMPNNRFLAERTGGTYSTLKVQPAELEDSGVYFCTSTTGEGRQETQYFGPGTRLLVL.

The chain carries TRBV2 and TRBJ1-5, with a tentative D call TRBD1 (6 bases). Germline CDR1 reads SNHLY; CDR2 reads FYNNEI. Trimming removed 5 bases at V and 7 bases at J, with 15 bases between. The CDR3 is made up of 14 amino acids. The CDR3 spells CASSLQGPEQPQHF. The CDR3 region has the DNA TGTGCCAGCAGTTTACAGGGTCCTGAGCAGCCCCAGCATTTT.

The genes are TRBV2 and TRBJ1-5; D remains unclear. The germline V and J ends were trimmed by 4 bases and 3 bases, with 7 bases remaining between them. Germline lookup yields CDR1 SNHLY and CDR2 FYNNEI. The length of the CDR3 is 13 residues. CDR3 in amino acids: CASSAQDNQPQHF. For the CDR3, the DNA is TGTGCCAGCAGTGCTCAGGACAATCAGCCCCAGCATTTT.

The chain has TRBV4-1 and TRBJ1-4, with D perhaps TRBD1 (5 bases). The CDR3 is made up of 18 amino acids. V was cut by 0 bases and J by 14 bases, with 28 bases left in between. The germline CDR1 and CDR2 sequences are MGHRA and YSYEKL. CDR3 DNA: TGCGCCAGCAGCCAAGATCTTCGGGGGACCGGGGTCCCTGGGGGGCTGTTTTTT. It codes for CASSQDLRGTGVPGGLFF.

V is TRBV28 and J is TRBJ1-4; weak D call: TRBD1 (5 bases). There are 14 residues in the CDR3. The germline V and J ends were trimmed by 3 bases and 12 bases, with 17 bases remaining between them. Germline V gene sequence: CDR1 MDHEN, CDR2 SYDVKM. The CDR3 DNA follows: TGTGCCAGCAGTTTTAGGGGTACCTCTAGACAACTGTTTTTT. This gives the protein CASSFRGTSRQLFF.

The chain uses TRBV7-2 and TRBJ2-5; 8 nucleotides line up with TRBD2. The CDR3 contains 13 residues. Germline V gene sequence: CDR1 SGHTA, CDR2 FQGNSA. Germline trimming cut 8 bases from V and 8 bases from J; bases unmatched to any gene: 10. In DNA, the CDR3 is TGTGCCAGCGCCGGGGGGGATTTGGAAACCCAGTACTTC. Protein product: CASAGGDLETQYF.

Here the CDR3 DNA reads TGTGCCTGGAGTGTAGGCAGGGGAAATTCACCCCTCCACTTT. It codes for CAWSVGRGNSPLHF. The V call is TRBV30, the J call TRBJ1-6; perhaps TRBD1 as D (6 bases). Per germline, CDR1 GTSNPN and CDR2 SVGIG (reference sequence). There are 14 residues in the CDR3. Trimming took 0 bases from V and 7 from J, leaving 10 bases between them.

The rearrangement uses TRBV27 and TRBJ2-7, with TRBD2 matching 12 bases. CDR3 length equals 15 residues. Germline V gene lookup returns CDR1 MNHEY and CDR2 SMNVEV (reference sequence). V trimming: 6 bases; J trimming: 4 bases; junction bases outside the gene matches: 7. Written as DNA, the CDR3 is TGTGCCAGCAGGCCCCGACTAGCGGGAGTATACGAGCAGTACTTC. Protein: CASRPRLAGVYEQYF.

The gene calls are TRBV6-2 or TRBV6-3 and TRBJ1-5; 7 nucleotides agree with TRBD1. The CDR3 contains 14 residues. V lost 2 bases and J lost 6; bases outside the gene matches: 4. The germline V gene encodes CDR1 MNHEY and CDR2 SVGEGT. The CDR3 sequence is CASSYRGHAQPQHF. CDR3 coding DNA: TGTGCCAGCAGTTACAGGGGGCACGCTCAGCCCCAGCATTTT.

The chain combines TRBV10-3 with TRBJ1-2; 9 nucleotides agree with TRBD1. CDR1 is ENHRY, CDR2 SYGVKD, per germline. Unmatched junction bases numbered 6, after V lost 4 bases and J lost 3 bases. The CDR3 is 15 residues long. The CDR3 spells CAISVNRGRDYGYTF. In DNA, the CDR3 is TGTGCCATCAGTGTTAACAGGGGGCGAGACTATGGCTACACCTTC.

This sequence joins TRBV6-5 and TRBJ2-6; D gene unclear. Trimming pared 5 bases from V and 4 bases from J, leaving 6 bases between. There are 13 residues in the CDR3. CDR1 is MNHEY and CDR2 is SVGAGI in the germline V gene. DNA for the CDR3: TGTGCCAGCAGTAGATCCGGGGCCAACGTCCTGACTTTC. This translates into CASSRSGANVLTF.

The table lists this clone with a count of one. The J gene is TRBJ1-2, the V gene TRBV12-3 or TRBV12-4; D is perhaps TRBD1 (6 bases). The V and J ends lost 6 bases and 7 bases respectively, with 15 bases between them. The length of the CDR3 is 13 residues. The CDR3 reads CASRTTGFGGYTF. The CDR3 DNA sequence: TGTGCCAGCAGGACCACAGGGTTCGGTGGCTACACCTTC.